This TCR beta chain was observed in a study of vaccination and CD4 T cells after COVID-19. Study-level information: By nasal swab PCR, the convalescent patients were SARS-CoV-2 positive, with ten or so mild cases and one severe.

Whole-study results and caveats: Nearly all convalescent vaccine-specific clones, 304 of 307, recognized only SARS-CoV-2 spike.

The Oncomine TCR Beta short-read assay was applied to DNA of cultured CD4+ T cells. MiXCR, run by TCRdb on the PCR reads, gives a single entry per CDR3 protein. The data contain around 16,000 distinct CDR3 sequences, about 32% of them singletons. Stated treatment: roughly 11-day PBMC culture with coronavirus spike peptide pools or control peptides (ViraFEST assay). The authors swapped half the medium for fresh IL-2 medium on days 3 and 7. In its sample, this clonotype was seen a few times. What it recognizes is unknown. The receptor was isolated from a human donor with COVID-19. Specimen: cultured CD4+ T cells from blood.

The CDR3 loop is CASSLGGGSREQYF. CDR3 bases: TGTGCCAGCAGCTTAGGCGGGGGATCGAGGGAGCAGTACTTC. J is TRBJ2-1 and V is TRBV7-2; 7 bases are shared with TRBD2. The end of the DNA aligns better with TRBJ2-7, so the J call may be wrong. The CDR3 consists of 14 residues. CDR1 SGHTA and CDR2 FQGNSA come from the germline V gene.